This T cell receptor beta chain came from a study of blood T cell repertoires in COVID-19 (dated by TCRdb to the early 2020s). With regard to the full study: Collaborator samples came from the United States, Italy and Spain and covered acute and convalescent phases of COVID-19. The prospective study material was composed of cDNA or gDNA derived from T cells, B-cell-depleted T cells, or PBMCs. Subjects who had been exposed to COVID-19, were actively infected with it, or had recovered from it provided the deeply sampled blood TCRbeta repertoires that made up the dataset. The repertoires were released in a freely available public database meant as a resource for research on the immune response to SARS-CoV-2. The samples were drawn from the first 160 participants of the ongoing ImmuneRACE study and from under 1,500 subjects provided by 6 global collaborators. Nearly every sample came with metadata listing a de-identified subject ID, COVID-19 status, age in years and sex. Where available, HLA class I and class II types were taken from metadata supplied by the sample provider and were not determined by assay-based typing.

General conclusions and limits of the study: The amount of clinical and demographic metadata varied by source and participant and was provided uncurated.

CDR1 and CDR2 (SGDLS, YYNGEE) derive from the germline V gene. Spanning cysteine to phenylalanine, the CDR3 consists of 14 amino acids. Only the CDR3 region is kept as DNA, spanning 42 bases read in frame from base 1. The junction carries 10 bases between V and J, which are trimmed by 4 bases and 2 bases respectively. The immunoSEQ Assay, a bias-controlled multiplex PCR, was used to amplify TCRbeta CDR3 regions from genomic DNA. In the authors' own workflow: Within the assay, amplification of reference gene primers was used to estimate how many nucleated cells each sample contained. Sequence reads were collapsed and filtered to measure the absolute abundance of every unique TCRbeta CDR3 rearrangement. Productive Simpson clonality was computed per sample as the square root of Simpson's diversity index over productive rearrangements. TCRdb re-hosts the immuneACCESS table, in-frame sequences only. Its copies lack some clones; in the studies checked, an unresolved V gene accounts for under half of them, and the cause for the rest is not known. Clone size and the V and J calls come from that table; the DNA yielded D and trimming. Across this sample there are about 530,000 clones, with less than 90% seen only once. Roughly 8% of the sample goes to the ten largest clones.

The table lists this clone with a few counts. Its antigen is unknown. No quality values exist for individual bases; no much larger clone is one base distant. In Seattle, one collaborating source enrolled patients while the infection was active and tracked those patients longitudinally over the course of disease. Whole blood was collected in K2EDTA tubes by collaborating institutions according to the institutions' own protocols. For TCRbeta analysis, collaborator samples were shipped as frozen whole blood, as isolated PBMCs, or as DNA extracted from either sample type. This sequence was found in a woman aged 45-59 years with COVID-19, enrolled during active disease. The source material was peripheral blood. The chain links TRBV9 with TRBJ1-5, with no confident D gene call. The DNA sequence is as follows: TGTGCCAGCAGCATCGACGGAGGCAATCAGCCCCAGCATTTT. The translation is CASSIDGGNQPQHF.